This is a list of T cell receptor beta chains from one sample in a study of blood T cell repertoires in COVID-19. Produced via immunoSEQ multiplex PCR; TCRdb's table is partial and in-frame only. This sample has 200,000 to 250,000 clones; about 79% occur once, and the top ten carry about 3.4%. Sequencing input: PBMCs or T cells enriched from blood (not recorded which). The receptors here all came from a woman aged 55-70 years who had recovered from COVID-19. CDR3s include the opening cysteine and the closing phenylalanine or tryptophan. A D gene is named only where the DNA matches it firmly. Clone size appears in some rows only: once, few, many, or a class for an expanded clone.

D gene	V gene	J gene	clone size	CDR3 protein	CDR3 DNA
TRBD1	TRBV14	TRBJ2-5	-	CASRDRGFETQYF	TGTGCCAGCAGGGACAGGGGGTTCGAGACCCAGTACTTC
TRBD1	TRBV6-5	TRBJ1-1	-	CASSLTGHTEAFF	TGTGCCAGCAGTTTGACAGGGCACACTGAAGCTTTCTTT
-	TRBV5-1	TRBJ2-3	-	CASTQGWGTDTQYF	TGCGCCAGCACCCAGGGTTGGGGCACAGATACGCAGTATTTT
-	TRBV11-2	TRBJ2-7	once	CASSPEVGRGRYEQYF	TGTGCCAGCAGCCCAGAGGTTGGCAGGGGTAGATACGAGCAGTACTTC
-	TRBV4-2	TRBJ2-3	-	CASSPMAGIADTQYF	TGTGCCAGCAGCCCAATGGCGGGGATAGCAGATACGCAGTATTTT
TRBD1	TRBV6-2/TRBV6-3	TRBJ1-2	-	CASSHPGTEASYGYTF	TGTGCCAGCAGTCACCCCGGGACAGAAGCCTCCTATGGCTACACCTTC
TRBD1	TRBV12-3/TRBV12-4	TRBJ1-1	-	CASSAGQVVGAFF	TGTGCCAGCAGTGCAGGACAGGTGGTTGGGGCTTTCTTT
-	TRBV5-8	TRBJ1-6	-	CASSFAEPRSPLHF	TGTGCCAGCAGCTTCGCGGAACCAAGATCGCCCCTCCACTTT
TRBD1	TRBV7-8	TRBJ2-3	once	CASSYRDSFSTDTQYF	TGTGCCAGCAGCTACAGGGACAGTTTCAGCACAGATACGCAGTATTTT
TRBD1	TRBV5-6	TRBJ2-4	-	CASSDLQGADIQYF	TGTGCCAGCAGCGACCTACAGGGGGCTGACATTCAGTACTTC
TRBD2	TRBV19	TRBJ2-3	-	CASSLQTSGNTDTQYF	TGTGCCAGTAGTCTCCAGACTAGCGGAAACACAGATACGCAGTATTTT
-	TRBV4-1	TRBJ1-5	few	CASSLDGLNSNQPQHF	TGCGCCAGCAGCCTCGACGGACTGAATAGCAATCAGCCCCAGCATTTT
-	TRBV5-1	TRBJ1-2	-	CASSLEQAYGYTF	TGCGCCAGCAGCTTGGAACAGGCGTACGGCTACACCTTC
TRBD2	TRBV6-5	TRBJ2-3	-	CASRDRLAGADTQYF	TGTGCCAGCAGGGACAGACTAGCGGGGGCAGATACGCAGTATTTT
TRBD1	TRBV5-1	TRBJ1-5	-	CASSWTGGDQPQHF	TGCGCCAGCAGCTGGACAGGGGGCGATCAGCCCCAGCATTTT
-	TRBV5-6	TRBJ1-6	many	CASSSGQFPSPLHF	TGTGCCAGCAGCTCCGGACAGTTTCCTTCACCCCTCCACTTT
-	TRBV18	TRBJ1-1	-	CASSPVAPNTEAFF	TGTGCCAGCTCACCTGTGGCCCCGAACACTGAAGCTTTCTTT
TRBD1	TRBV5-4	TRBJ2-1	once	CASSEEDRVNEQFF	TGTGCCAGCAGCGAAGAGGACAGGGTCAATGAGCAGTTCTTC
TRBD1	TRBV5-4	TRBJ1-1	-	CASGQGNTEAFF	TGTGCCAGTGGACAGGGGAACACTGAAGCTTTCTTT
-	TRBV6-5	TRBJ2-7	-	CASSYDRPYGQYF	TGTGCCAGCAGTTACGACAGGCCTTATGGGCAGTACTTC
TRBD1	TRBV7-2	TRBJ1-6	few	CASRRQGGSPLHF	TGTGCCAGCAGAAGACAGGGTGGTTCACCCCTCCACTTT
TRBD1	TRBV19	TRBJ1-2	-	CASSLTGGNYGYTF	TGTGCCAGTAGTCTAACAGGGGGGAACTATGGCTACACCTTC
-	TRBV15	TRBJ1-2	-	CATSPRRDGYTF	TGTGCCACCAGCCCGCGTCGGGATGGCTACACCTTC
-	TRBV5-1	TRBJ2-2	-	CASSPRGDTGELFF	TGCGCCAGCAGCCCCCGGGGAGATACCGGGGAGCTGTTTTTT
TRBD1	TRBV19	TRBJ2-7	-	CASSRDSEQYEQYF	TGTGCCAGTAGTCGGGACAGCGAACAATACGAGCAGTACTTC
TRBD1	TRBV9	TRBJ1-1	-	CASSRTGNTEAFF	TGTGCCAGCAGTCGGACAGGGAACACTGAAGCTTTCTTT
TRBD1	TRBV13	TRBJ2-7	-	CASSPGTAYEQYF	TGTGCCAGCAGTCCCGGGACAGCCTACGAGCAGTACTTC
TRBD1	TRBV18	TRBJ2-7	-	CASSPRTGSPYEQYF	TGTGCCAGCTCACCAAGGACAGGGAGCCCCTACGAGCAGTACTTC
-	TRBV27	TRBJ1-3	-	CASSPTWGQVAGNTIYF	TGTGCCAGCAGTCCAACATGGGGACAAGTGGCCGGAAACACCATATATTTT
-	TRBV7-6	TRBJ2-3	once	CASSLAYGGSTDTQYF	TGTGCCAGCAGCTTAGCATATGGGGGGTCCACAGATACGCAGTATTTT
-	TRBV5-4	TRBJ1-1	-	CASSTGGGLNTEAFF	TGTGCCAGCAGCACCGGAGGAGGACTAAACACTGAAGCTTTCTTT
TRBD1	TRBV18	TRBJ1-1	-	CASSPTGSNTEAFF	TGTGCCAGCTCACCGACAGGGTCGAACACTGAAGCTTTCTTT
-	TRBV5-6	TRBJ2-3	-	CASHSQGNTDTQYF	TGTGCCAGCCATTCACAGGGTAACACAGATACGCAGTATTTT
-	TRBV7-9	TRBJ1-2	-	CASSKTGGVANYGYTF	TGTGCCAGCAGCAAGACGGGGGGAGTCGCTAACTATGGCTACACCTTC
-	TRBV18	TRBJ1-4	once	CASSPGQFEKLFF	TGTGCCAGCTCACCAGGCCAATTTGAAAAACTGTTTTTT
TRBD1	TRBV5-5	TRBJ1-1	-	CASSSPGTGVLFTEAFF	TGTGCCAGCAGCTCCCCCGGGACAGGGGTTTTATTCACTGAAGCTTTCTTT
-	TRBV2	TRBJ2-3	few	CASRAGGTDTQYF	TGTGCCAGCAGGGCAGGGGGCACAGATACGCAGTATTTT
TRBD1	TRBV7-2	TRBJ1-2	-	CASSFPGQGALGYTF	TGTGCCAGCAGCTTCCCCGGACAGGGGGCTCTTGGCTACACCTTC
-	TRBV7-8	TRBJ2-3	-	CASSLGAGGPFTQYF	TGTGCCAGCAGCTTAGGGGCAGGGGGGCCCTTTACGCAGTATTTT
-	TRBV20-1	TRBJ2-7	-	CRLGTHYEQYF	TGCAGGCTTGGGACTCACTACGAGCAGTACTTC
-	TRBV5-1	TRBJ2-1	many	CASSPPPAYNEQFF	TGCGCCAGCAGCCCACCGCCGGCCTACAATGAGCAGTTCTTC
TRBD1	TRBV19	TRBJ1-2	-	CASSGTGINYGYTF	TGTGCCAGTAGTGGGACAGGAATTAACTATGGCTACACCTTC
-	TRBV7-2	TRBJ1-1	-	CASSLAGVMNTEAFF	TGTGCCAGCAGCTTAGCCGGGGTAATGAACACTGAAGCTTTCTTT
TRBD1	TRBV19	TRBJ1-2	-	CASSTGTGYGYTF	TGTGCCAGTAGTACCGGGACAGGCTATGGCTACACCTTC
TRBD1	TRBV27	TRBJ1-4	-	CASTSDRAGGEKLFF	TGTGCCAGCACCTCCGACAGGGCGGGTGGCGAAAAACTGTTTTTT
-	TRBV19	TRBJ1-5	-	CASSPQVSNQPQHF	TGTGCCAGTAGCCCCCAGGTTAGCAATCAGCCCCAGCATTTT
TRBD1	TRBV18	TRBJ1-3	-	CASSPGQGGATSGNTIYF	TGTGCCAGCTCACCAGGCCAGGGGGGAGCTACCTCTGGAAACACCATATATTTT
TRBD1	TRBV2	TRBJ2-3	-	CASSEVRGTGTDTQYF	TGTGCCAGCAGTGAAGTCAGGGGGACGGGTACAGATACGCAGTATTTT
-	TRBV18	TRBJ1-6	-	CASSPLADNSPLHF	TGTGCCAGCTCACCACTTGCGGATAATTCACCCCTCCACTTT
TRBD1	TRBV3-1/TRBV3-2	TRBJ1-1	-	CASSSQGKNTEAFF	TGTGCCAGCAGCTCACAGGGGAAGAACACTGAAGCTTTCTTT
TRBD1	TRBV7-2	TRBJ2-5	-	CASSGDRGPETQYF	TGTGCCAGCAGCGGAGACAGGGGCCCAGAGACCCAGTACTTC
-	TRBV13	TRBJ2-5	-	CASVLNGQETQYF	TGTGCCAGCGTCCTTAACGGGCAAGAGACCCAGTACTTC
TRBD1	TRBV12-5	TRBJ1-1	-	CASGFTGANTEAFF	TGTGCTAGTGGTTTTACAGGGGCGAACACTGAAGCTTTCTTT
TRBD1	TRBV11-2	TRBJ2-3	few	CASSLGGQGFNTQYF	TGTGCCAGCAGCTTAGGGGGACAGGGTTTCAATACGCAGTATTTT
-	TRBV28	TRBJ2-1	-	CASSPGVPSYNEQFF	TGTGCCAGCAGTCCAGGTGTACCCTCCTACAATGAGCAGTTCTTC
TRBD1	TRBV5-1	TRBJ1-4	-	CASSLLGRTGKEEKLFF	TGCGCCAGCAGCTTGCTTGGGCGGACAGGGAAGGAAGAAAAACTGTTTTTT
-	TRBV5-6	TRBJ2-3	-	CASSLGPKEGDTQYF	TGTGCCAGCAGCTTAGGGCCAAAAGAGGGAGATACGCAGTATTTT